This TCR beta chain was observed in a study of blood T cell repertoires in COVID-19. About the research overall: Material from acute and convalescent COVID-19 was sourced from the United States, Italy and Spain. T cells, B-cell-depleted T cells, or PBMCs provided the cDNA or gDNA that served as material.

In the authors' methods: Reference gene primers were amplified, and this amplification served to estimate nucleated cell counts. TCRdb keeps only in-frame clones here, not all; method: immunoSEQ multiplex PCR. The DNA gave D and trimming, while V, J and clone size come from that table. The table shows a few hundred thousand clones, with approximately 86% occurring only once. The sample was peripheral blood. The receptor's source is a woman aged 70 to 79 with active or convalescent COVID-19.

The CDR3 is CASRGPGGGKNIQYF. The CDR3 region has the DNA TGTGCCAGCAGAGGGCCAGGGGGAGGCAAAAACATTCAGTACTTC. The rearrangement links TRBV7-2 to TRBJ2-4, with a tentative D call TRBD1 (7 bases). Trimming took off 6 bases at V and 3 bases at J, with 15 bases between the two ends. This CDR3 comprises 15 residues. Per germline, CDR1 SGHTA and CDR2 FQGNSA.